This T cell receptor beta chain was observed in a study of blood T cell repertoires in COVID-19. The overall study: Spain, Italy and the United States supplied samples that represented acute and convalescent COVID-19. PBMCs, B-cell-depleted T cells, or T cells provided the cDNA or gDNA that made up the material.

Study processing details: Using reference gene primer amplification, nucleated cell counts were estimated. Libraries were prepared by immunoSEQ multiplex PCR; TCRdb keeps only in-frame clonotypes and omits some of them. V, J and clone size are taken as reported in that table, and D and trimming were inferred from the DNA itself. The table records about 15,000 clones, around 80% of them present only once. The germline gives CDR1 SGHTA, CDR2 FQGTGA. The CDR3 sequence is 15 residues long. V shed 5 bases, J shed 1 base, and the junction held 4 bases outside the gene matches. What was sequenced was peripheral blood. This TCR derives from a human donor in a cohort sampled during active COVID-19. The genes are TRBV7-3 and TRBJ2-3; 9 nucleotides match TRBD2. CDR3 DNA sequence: TGTGCCAGCAGCACGCGACTAGCGGGCACAGATACGCAGTATTTT. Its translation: CASSTRLAGTDTQYF.